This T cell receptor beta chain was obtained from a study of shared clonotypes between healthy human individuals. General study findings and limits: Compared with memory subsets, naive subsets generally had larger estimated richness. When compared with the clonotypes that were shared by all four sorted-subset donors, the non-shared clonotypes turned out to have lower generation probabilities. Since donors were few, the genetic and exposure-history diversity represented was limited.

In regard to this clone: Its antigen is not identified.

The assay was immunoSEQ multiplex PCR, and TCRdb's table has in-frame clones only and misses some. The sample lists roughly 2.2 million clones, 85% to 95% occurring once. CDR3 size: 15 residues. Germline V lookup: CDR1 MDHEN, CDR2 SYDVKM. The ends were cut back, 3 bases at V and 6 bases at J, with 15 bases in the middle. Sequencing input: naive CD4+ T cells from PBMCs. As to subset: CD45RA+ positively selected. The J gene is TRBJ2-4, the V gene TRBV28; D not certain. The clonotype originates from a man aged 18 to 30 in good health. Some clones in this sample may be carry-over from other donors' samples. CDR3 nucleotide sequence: TGTGCCAGCAGTTTTCGACCCTTGGCCGGAAACATTCAGTACTTC. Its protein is CASSFRPLAGNIQYF.